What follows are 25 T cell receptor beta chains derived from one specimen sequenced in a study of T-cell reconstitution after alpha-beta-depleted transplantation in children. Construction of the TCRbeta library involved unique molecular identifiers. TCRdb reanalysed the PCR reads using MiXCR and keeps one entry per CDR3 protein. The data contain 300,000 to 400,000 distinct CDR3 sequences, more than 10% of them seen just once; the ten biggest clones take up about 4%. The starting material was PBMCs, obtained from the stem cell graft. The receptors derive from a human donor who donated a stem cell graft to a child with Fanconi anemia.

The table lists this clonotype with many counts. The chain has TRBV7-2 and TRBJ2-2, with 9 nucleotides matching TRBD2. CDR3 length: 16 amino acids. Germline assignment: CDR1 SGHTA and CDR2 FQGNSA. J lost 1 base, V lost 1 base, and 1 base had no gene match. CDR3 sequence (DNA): TGTGCCAGCAGCTTAGTTAGCGGGGGGAACACCGGGGAGCTGTTTTTT. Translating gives CASSLVSGGNTGELFF.

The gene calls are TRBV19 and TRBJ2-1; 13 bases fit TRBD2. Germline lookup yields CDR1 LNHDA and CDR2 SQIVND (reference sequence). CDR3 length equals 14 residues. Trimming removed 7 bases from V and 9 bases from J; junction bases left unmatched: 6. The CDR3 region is CASTGLAGDGEQFF. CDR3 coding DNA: TGTGCCAGTACTGGACTAGCGGGGGACGGTGAGCAGTTCTTC.

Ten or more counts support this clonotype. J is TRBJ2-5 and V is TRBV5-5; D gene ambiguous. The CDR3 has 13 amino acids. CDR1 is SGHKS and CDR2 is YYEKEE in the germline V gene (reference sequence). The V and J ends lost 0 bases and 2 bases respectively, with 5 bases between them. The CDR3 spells CASSLGNQETQYF. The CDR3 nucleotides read TGTGCCAGCAGCTTGGGGAATCAAGAGACCCAGTACTTC. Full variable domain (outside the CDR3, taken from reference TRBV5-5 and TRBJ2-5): DAGVTQSPTHLIKTRGQQVTLRCSPISGHKSVSWYQQVLGQGPQFIFQYYEKEERGRGNFPDRFSARQFPNYSSELNVNALLLGDSALYLCASSLGNQETQYFGPGTRLLVL.

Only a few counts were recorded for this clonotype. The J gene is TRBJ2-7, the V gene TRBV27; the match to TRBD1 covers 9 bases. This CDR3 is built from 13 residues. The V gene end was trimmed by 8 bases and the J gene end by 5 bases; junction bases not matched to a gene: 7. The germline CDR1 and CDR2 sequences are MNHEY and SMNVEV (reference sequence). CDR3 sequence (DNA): TGTGCCAGCTCCTGGGACAGGGAGAACGAGCAGTACTTC. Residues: CASSWDRENEQYF.

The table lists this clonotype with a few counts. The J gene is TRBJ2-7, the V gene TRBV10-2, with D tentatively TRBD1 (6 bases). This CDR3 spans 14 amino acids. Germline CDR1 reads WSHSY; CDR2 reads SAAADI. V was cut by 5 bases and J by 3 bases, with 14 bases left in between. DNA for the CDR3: TGCGCCAGCAGTTCCCACAGACAGGTCTACGAGCAGTACTTC. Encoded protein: CASSSHRQVYEQYF.

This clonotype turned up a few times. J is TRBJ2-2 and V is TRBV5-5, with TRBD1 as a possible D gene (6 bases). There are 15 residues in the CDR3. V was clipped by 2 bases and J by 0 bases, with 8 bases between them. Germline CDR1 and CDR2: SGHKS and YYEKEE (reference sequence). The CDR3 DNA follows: TGTGCCAGCAGCTTCAGGGGAACGAACACCGGGGAGCTGTTTTTT. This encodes CASSFRGTNTGELFF.

This chain's CDR3 is CASSLASRRFTGELFF. The CDR3, as DNA: TGCGCCAGCAGCTTGGCCTCCCGTAGGTTCACCGGGGAGCTGTTTTTT. V gene TRBV5-1 combines with J gene TRBJ2-2; no firm D call. The CDR3 loop spans 16 amino acids. The V and J ends lost 0 bases and 4 bases respectively, with 13 bases between them. The germline gives CDR1 SGHRS, CDR2 YFSETQ.

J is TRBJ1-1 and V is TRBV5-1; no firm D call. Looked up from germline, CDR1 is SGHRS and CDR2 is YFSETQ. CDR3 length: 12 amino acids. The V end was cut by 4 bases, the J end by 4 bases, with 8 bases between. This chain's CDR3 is CASSPDLTEAFF. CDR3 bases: TGCGCCAGCAGCCCAGACCTCACTGAAGCTTTCTTT.

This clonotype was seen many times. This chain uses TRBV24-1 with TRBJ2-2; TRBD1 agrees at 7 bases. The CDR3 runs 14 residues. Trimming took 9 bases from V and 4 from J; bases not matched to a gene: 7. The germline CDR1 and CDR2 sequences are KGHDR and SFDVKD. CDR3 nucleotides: TGTGCCACCCTCCGGACAGGCGGCACCGGGGAGCTGTTTTTT. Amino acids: CATLRTGGTGELFF.

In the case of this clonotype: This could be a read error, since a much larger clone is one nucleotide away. The CDR3, as DNA: TGTGCCAGCTCACCGACGACTAAACTTGAGGAGTTCTTC. This codes for CASSPTTKLEEFF. V and J are TRBV18 and TRBJ2-1, with TRBD2 as a possible D gene (5 bases). Germline V gene sequence: CDR1 KGHSH, CDR2 LQKENI. The CDR3 is 13 residues long.

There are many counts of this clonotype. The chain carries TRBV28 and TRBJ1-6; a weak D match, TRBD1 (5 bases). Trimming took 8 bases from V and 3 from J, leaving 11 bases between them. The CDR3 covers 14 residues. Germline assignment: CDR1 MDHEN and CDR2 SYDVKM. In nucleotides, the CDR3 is TGTGCCAGCGGGACGCTACTCTATAATTCACCCCTCCACTTT. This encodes CASGTLLYNSPLHF.

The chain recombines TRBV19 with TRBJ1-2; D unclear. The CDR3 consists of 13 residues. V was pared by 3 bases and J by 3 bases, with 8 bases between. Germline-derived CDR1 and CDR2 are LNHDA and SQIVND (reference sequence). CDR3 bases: TGTGCCAGTAGTATGGCCAACTACTATGGCTACACCTTC. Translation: CASSMANYYGYTF.

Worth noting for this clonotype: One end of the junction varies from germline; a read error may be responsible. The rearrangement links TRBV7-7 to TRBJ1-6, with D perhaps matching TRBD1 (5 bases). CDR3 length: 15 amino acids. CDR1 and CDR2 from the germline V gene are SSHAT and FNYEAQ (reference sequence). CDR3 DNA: TGTGCTAGCAACCAGGGTGGACCCTATAATTCACCCCTCCACTTT. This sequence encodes CASNQGGPYNSPLHF.

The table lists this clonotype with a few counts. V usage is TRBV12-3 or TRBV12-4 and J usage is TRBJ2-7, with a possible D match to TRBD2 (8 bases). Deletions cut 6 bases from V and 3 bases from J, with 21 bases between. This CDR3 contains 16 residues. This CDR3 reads CASRPQGGGGFYEQYF. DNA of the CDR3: TGTGCCAGCAGGCCTCAGGGGGGCGGGGGGTTCTACGAGCAGTACTTC.

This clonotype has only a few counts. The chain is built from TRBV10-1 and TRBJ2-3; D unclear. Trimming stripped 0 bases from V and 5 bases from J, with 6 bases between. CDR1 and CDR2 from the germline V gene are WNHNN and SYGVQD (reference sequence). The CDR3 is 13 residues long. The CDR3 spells CASSESLGDTQYF. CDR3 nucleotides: TGCGCCAGCAGTGAGTCTCTGGGAGATACGCAGTATTTT.

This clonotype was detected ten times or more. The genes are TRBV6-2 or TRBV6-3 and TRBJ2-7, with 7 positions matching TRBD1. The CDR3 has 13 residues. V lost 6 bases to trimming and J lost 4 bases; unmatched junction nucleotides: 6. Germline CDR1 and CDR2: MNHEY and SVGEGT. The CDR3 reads CASSRDSLYEQYV. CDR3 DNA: TGTGCCAGCAGCCGGGACAGCCTTTACGAGCAGTACGTC.

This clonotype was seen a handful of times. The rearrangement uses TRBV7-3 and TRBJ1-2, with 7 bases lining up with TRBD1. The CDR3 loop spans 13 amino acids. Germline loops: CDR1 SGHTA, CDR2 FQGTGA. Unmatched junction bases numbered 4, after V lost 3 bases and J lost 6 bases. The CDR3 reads CASSFGGGNGYTF. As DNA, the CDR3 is TGTGCCAGCAGCTTCGGAGGGGGCAATGGCTACACCTTC.

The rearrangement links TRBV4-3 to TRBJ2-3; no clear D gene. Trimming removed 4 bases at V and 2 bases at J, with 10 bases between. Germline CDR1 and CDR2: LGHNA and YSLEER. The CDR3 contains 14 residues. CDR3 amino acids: CASSPTSYTDTQYF. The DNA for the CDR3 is TGCGCCAGCAGCCCGACTTCCTACACAGATACGCAGTATTTT.

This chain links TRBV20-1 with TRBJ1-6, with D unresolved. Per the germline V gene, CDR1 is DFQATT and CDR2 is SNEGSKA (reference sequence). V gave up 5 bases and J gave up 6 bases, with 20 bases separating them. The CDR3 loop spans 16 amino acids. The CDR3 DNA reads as TGCAGTGCTTATAGTACCGGTTTCCGATTTAATTCACCCCTCCACTTT. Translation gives CSAYSTGFRFNSPLHF.

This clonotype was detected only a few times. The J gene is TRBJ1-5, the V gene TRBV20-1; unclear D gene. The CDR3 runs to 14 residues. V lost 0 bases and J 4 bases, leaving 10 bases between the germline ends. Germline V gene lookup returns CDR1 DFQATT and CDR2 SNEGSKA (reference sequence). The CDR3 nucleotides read TGCAGTGCTAGAGATCGGCGGGGAAATCAGCCCCAGCATTTT. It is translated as CSARDRRGNQPQHF.

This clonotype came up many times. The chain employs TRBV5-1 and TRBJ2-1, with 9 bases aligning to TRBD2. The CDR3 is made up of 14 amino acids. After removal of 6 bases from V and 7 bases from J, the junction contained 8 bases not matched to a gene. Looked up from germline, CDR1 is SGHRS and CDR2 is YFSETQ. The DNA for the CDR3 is TGCGCCAGCACCCTTAGCGGGGGACGGAATGAGCAGTTCTTC. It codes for CASTLSGGRNEQFF.

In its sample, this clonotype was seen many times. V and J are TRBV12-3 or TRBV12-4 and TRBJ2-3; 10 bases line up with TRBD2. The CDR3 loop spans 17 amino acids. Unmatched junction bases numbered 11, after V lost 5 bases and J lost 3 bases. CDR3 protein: CASSQSGGEWWTDTQYF. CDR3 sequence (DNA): TGTGCCAGCAGTCAAAGCGGGGGGGAATGGTGGACAGATACGCAGTATTTT.

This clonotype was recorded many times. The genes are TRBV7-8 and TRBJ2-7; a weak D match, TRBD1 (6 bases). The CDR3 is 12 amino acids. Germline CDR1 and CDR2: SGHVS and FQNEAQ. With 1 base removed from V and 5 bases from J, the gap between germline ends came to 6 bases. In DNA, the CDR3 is TGTGCCAGCAGCTTAGACAGGGACGAGCAGTACTTC. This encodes CASSLDRDEQYF.

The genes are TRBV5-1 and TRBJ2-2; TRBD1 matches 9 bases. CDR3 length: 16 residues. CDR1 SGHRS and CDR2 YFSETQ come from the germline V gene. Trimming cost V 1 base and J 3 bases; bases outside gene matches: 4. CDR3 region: CASSLQGQGDTGELFF. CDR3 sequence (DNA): TGCGCCAGCAGCTTGCAGGGACAGGGCGACACCGGGGAGCTGTTTTTT.

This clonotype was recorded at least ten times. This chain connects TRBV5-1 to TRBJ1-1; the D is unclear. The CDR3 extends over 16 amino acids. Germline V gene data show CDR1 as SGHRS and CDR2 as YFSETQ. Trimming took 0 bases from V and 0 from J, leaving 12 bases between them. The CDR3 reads CASSLDPPPLNTEAFF. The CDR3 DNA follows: TGCGCCAGCAGCTTGGATCCCCCTCCCCTGAACACTGAAGCTTTCTTT. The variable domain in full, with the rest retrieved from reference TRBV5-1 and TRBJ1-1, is KAGVTQTPRYLIKTRGQQVTLSCSPISGHRSVSWYQQTPGQGLQFLFEYFSETQRNKGNFPGRFSGRQFSNSRSEMNVSTLELGDSALYLCASSLDPPPLNTEAFFGQGTRLTVV.